The 32 T cell receptor beta chains listed next were all sequenced from one sample in a study of blood T cell repertoires in COVID-19. Generated by immunoSEQ multiplex PCR, the TCRdb table keeps only in-frame clones and is missing some. The table lists roughly 280,000 clones, approximately 86% of them singletons. Sequencing was carried out using peripheral blood. The receptors originated from a man aged 35 to 55 with active or convalescent COVID-19.

Notes on this clone: Its ends do not fully match the called genes, so a read error is possible. This rearrangement joins TRBV3-1 (or the pseudogene TRBV3-2) to TRBJ2-1, with 7 bases identical to TRBD2. Per germline, CDR1 LGHDT and CDR2 YNNKEL (reference sequence). CDR3 size: 13 residues. The CDR3 region has the DNA TGTGCCAGCAGCCGCCGGACTGGATCTGGGGGGGTCTTC. Amino acids: CASSRRTGSGGVF.

This chain links TRBV2 with TRBJ2-3; TRBD1 agrees at 7 bases. This CDR3 spans 16 amino acids. CDR1 and CDR2 from the germline V gene are SNHLY and FYNNEI. V trimming: 2 bases; J trimming: 0 bases; junction bases outside the gene matches: 5. The CDR3 sequence: CASSEQGESSTDTQYF. Here the CDR3 DNA reads TGTGCCAGCAGTGAACAGGGGGAGTCTAGCACAGATACGCAGTATTTT.

The V call is TRBV4-1, the J call TRBJ2-5; D gene uncertain. This CDR3 is built from 15 residues. Trimming removed 5 bases from V and 4 bases from J, with 17 bases in between. Per the germline V gene, CDR1 is MGHRA and CDR2 is YSYEKL. CDR3 residues: CASSLGIATRETQYF. CDR3 nucleotide sequence: TGCGCCAGCAGCTTGGGTATAGCCACAAGAGAGACCCAGTACTTC.

The chain employs TRBV7-3 and TRBJ2-1, with 7 bases identical to TRBD1. Trimming at V came to 1 base and at J to 8 bases, leaving 8 bases not matched to a gene. Germline V gene data show CDR1 as SGHTA and CDR2 as FQGTGA. CDR3 size: 15 residues. As DNA, the CDR3 is TGTGCCAGCAGCTTAATAGGGGGCGACAGGGATGAGCAGTTCTTC. Translated, it gives CASSLIGGDRDEQFF.

This sequence joins TRBV11-2 and TRBJ2-2, with D uncertain. CDR3 size: 14 residues. The V and J ends lost 6 bases and 1 base respectively, with 9 bases between them. The germline gives CDR1 SGHAT, CDR2 FQNNGV. The CDR3 DNA follows: TGTGCCAGCAGACCCAACTGGAACACCGGGGAGCTGTTTTTT. This encodes CASRPNWNTGELFF.

The count of this clone is one. The gene calls are TRBV12-5 and TRBJ2-7; 7 nucleotides align to TRBD2. The CDR3 sequence is 14 residues long. Germline V gives CDR1 LGHNT, CDR2 FRNRAP. The ends lost 5 bases at V and 2 bases at J; junction bases unmatched: 6. CDR3 protein: CASGNLGGAYEQYF. In DNA form, the CDR3 reads TGTGCTAGTGGTAACCTGGGGGGGGCCTACGAGCAGTACTTC.

The J gene is TRBJ2-5, the V gene TRBV5-1; 13 positions match TRBD2. Germline CDR1 SGHRS, CDR2 YFSETQ. The CDR3 is made up of 19 amino acids. J lost 4 bases, V lost 3 bases, and 15 bases had no gene match. In nucleotides, the CDR3 is TGCGCCAGCAGCTCCCAGGGACTAGCGGGGAGGCCTCTATCAGAGACCCAGTACTTC. This gives the protein CASSSQGLAGRPLSETQYF. Using reference TRBV5-1 and TRBJ2-5 for the parts outside the CDR3, the full variable domain is KAGVTQTPRYLIKTRGQQVTLSCSPISGHRSVSWYQQTPGQGLQFLFEYFSETQRNKGNFPGRFSGRQFSNSRSEMNVSTLELGDSALYLCASSSQGLAGRPLSETQYFGPGTRLLVL.

V gene TRBV30 combines with J gene TRBJ1-1; perhaps TRBD1 as D (5 bases). Trimming stripped 4 bases from V and 3 bases from J, with 12 bases between. Germline V gene lookup returns CDR1 GTSNPN and CDR2 SVGIG (reference sequence). The CDR3 is 13 residues long. The CDR3 region is CAWNPRVDTEAFF. The CDR3 DNA is TGTGCCTGGAACCCCAGGGTGGACACTGAAGCTTTCTTT.

CDR3 DNA sequence: TGTGCCAGCACCGGGACAGATAAAAACATTCAGTACTTC. It yields the protein CASTGTDKNIQYF. This rearrangement joins TRBV28 to TRBJ2-4; TRBD1 matches 7 bases. Per the germline V gene, CDR1 is MDHEN and CDR2 is SYDVKM. V shed 7 bases, J shed 4 bases, and the junction held 4 bases outside the gene matches. The CDR3 is 13 amino acids.

The chain is built from TRBV18 and TRBJ2-3; D is perhaps TRBD2 (5 bases). CDR1 and CDR2 from the germline V gene are KGHSH and LQKENI. This CDR3 contains 13 residues. V was trimmed by 4 bases and J by 2 bases, leaving 7 bases between them. CDR3 coding DNA: TGTGCCAGCTCACTCCGGGACACAGATACGCAGTATTTT. Translated, it gives CASSLRDTDTQYF.

The gene calls are TRBV5-1 and TRBJ2-1; D not resolved. CDR1 is SGHRS, CDR2 YFSETQ, per germline. V was cut by 3 bases and J by 2 bases, with 3 bases left in between. The CDR3 covers 12 residues. The CDR3 loop is CASSSTYNEQFF. Here the CDR3 DNA reads TGCGCCAGCAGCTCCACCTACAATGAGCAGTTCTTC. Full variable domain (missing parts from reference TRBV5-1 and TRBJ2-1): KAGVTQTPRYLIKTRGQQVTLSCSPISGHRSVSWYQQTPGQGLQFLFEYFSETQRNKGNFPGRFSGRQFSNSRSEMNVSTLELGDSALYLCASSSTYNEQFFGPGTRLTVL.

The V gene is TRBV28, the J gene TRBJ1-5; TRBD1 matches 11 bases. J lost 3 bases, V lost 5 bases, and 9 bases had no gene match. The germline gives CDR1 MDHEN, CDR2 SYDVKM. This CDR3 spans 17 amino acids. CDR3 DNA sequence: TGTGCCAGCAGTCCCGGGACAGGGGGTTGGGACAATCAGCCCCAGCATTTT. Translated, it gives CASSPGTGGWDNQPQHF. The complete variable domain, with remaining parts taken from reference TRBV28 and TRBJ1-5, reads DVKVTQSSRYLVKRTGEKVFLECVQDMDHENMFWYRQDPGLGLRLIYFSYDVKMKEKGDIPEGYSVSREKKERFSLILESASTNQTSMYLCASSPGTGGWDNQPQHFGDGTRLSIL.

The V call is TRBV6-6, the J call TRBJ2-7; a possible D gene is TRBD2 (5 bases). Germline CDR1 is MNHNY and CDR2 is SVGAGI (reference sequence). Trimming took 7 bases from V and 2 from J, leaving 15 bases between them. The CDR3 totals 14 residues. CDR3 loop: CASTREGRAYEQYF. In DNA, the CDR3 is TGTGCCAGCACACGAGAGGGTCGAGCCTACGAGCAGTACTTC.

This chain connects TRBV27 to TRBJ1-2; TRBD1 matches at 7 bases. Germline V gene lookup returns CDR1 MNHEY and CDR2 SMNVEV (reference sequence). J lost 11 bases, V lost 5 bases, and 11 bases had no gene match. This CDR3 has 13 amino acids. Written as DNA, the CDR3 is TGTGCCAGCAGTCCCAACGGGGCAGGGGGGTACACCTTC. This sequence encodes CASSPNGAGGYTF.

The chain couples TRBV5-1 to TRBJ1-3, with a weak D call TRBD1 (6 bases). The germline gives CDR1 SGHRS, CDR2 YFSETQ. Trimming shortened V by 4 bases and J by 3 bases, and 14 bases separated the two germline ends. CDR3 length equals 15 residues. The CDR3 is CASSPGRTDGNTIYF. The CDR3 DNA is TGCGCCAGCAGCCCTGGTCGGACAGATGGAAACACCATATATTTT.

The CDR3 DNA follows: TGTGCCAGCAGCCTAACAGGGGGCGACGATGAAAAACTGTTTTTT. This sequence encodes CASSLTGGDDEKLFF. The V gene is TRBV7-9, the J gene TRBJ1-4; 9 bases are shared with TRBD1. The J segment lost 6 bases and the V segment lost 5 bases, leaving 7 bases of the junction unmatched. Looked up from germline, CDR1 is SEHNR and CDR2 is FQNEAQ (reference sequence). The CDR3 totals 15 residues.

The V call is TRBV29-1, the J call TRBJ1-2; a possible D gene is TRBD1 (5 bases). Germline CDR1 SQVTM, CDR2 ANQGSEA. The V end lost 4 bases, the J end lost 5 bases, and 8 bases lay between the germline ends. This CDR3 region has 11 residues. CDR3 residues: CSVVAGYGYTF. CDR3 coding DNA: TGCAGCGTTGTGGCAGGGTATGGCTACACCTTC.

The chain carries TRBV7-6 and TRBJ1-6; D call uncertain. CDR1 and CDR2 from the germline V gene are SGHVS and FNYEAQ. Trimming stripped 2 bases from V and 3 bases from J, with 8 bases between. This CDR3 is 15 amino acids long. The CDR3 DNA sequence: TGTGCCAGCAGCTTACAGAACAGCTATAATTCACCCCTCCACTTT. This sequence encodes CASSLQNSYNSPLHF.

J is TRBJ2-5 and V is TRBV7-3; D not certain. The CDR3 totals 13 residues. Germline CDR1 and CDR2: SGHTA and FQGTGA. V dropped 6 bases and J dropped 5 bases, with 13 bases sitting between them. CDR3 protein: CASSSNSMETQYF. In nucleotides, the CDR3 is TGTGCCAGCAGTTCGAACTCAATGGAGACCCAGTACTTC.

The rearrangement links TRBV30 to TRBJ2-5, with 10 bases identical to TRBD2. Per germline, CDR1 GTSNPN and CDR2 SVGIG (reference sequence). Losses at the gene ends were 0 bases for V and 10 bases for J; bases not matched to a gene: 14. This CDR3 spans 16 amino acids. The CDR3 coding sequence is TGTGCCTGGAGTGTAAATTGGGAGCGGGAGGGCCGTGGCCAGTACTTC. It translates to CAWSVNWEREGRGQYF.

The rearrangement joins TRBV5-4 to TRBJ2-3; possible D gene TRBD2, 5 bases. The length of the CDR3 is 15 residues. Germline CDR1 and CDR2: SGHNT and YYREEE (reference sequence). Trimming shortened V by 4 bases and J by 0 bases, and 12 bases separated the two germline ends. Here the CDR3 DNA reads TGTGCCAGCAGCGCCGCGGGCAAAAGCACAGATACGCAGTATTTT. It translates to CASSAAGKSTDTQYF.

The chain combines TRBV3-1 (or the pseudogene TRBV3-2) with TRBJ2-7; a weak D match, TRBD2 (5 bases). The CDR3 has 11 residues. From germline, CDR1 is LGHDT and CDR2 YNNKEL (reference sequence). With 0 bases removed from V and 13 bases from J, the gap between germline ends came to 10 bases. The CDR3 region has the DNA TGTGCCAGCAGCCAAGATGCGGGTCTCTACTTC. Translation: CASSQDAGLYF.

The genes are TRBV3-1 (or the pseudogene TRBV3-2) and TRBJ2-1; 15 positions match TRBD2. Per the germline V gene, CDR1 is LGHDT and CDR2 is YNNKEL (reference sequence). The CDR3 runs 17 residues. Germline trimming cut 4 bases from V and 5 bases from J; bases unmatched to any gene: 6. Written as DNA, the CDR3 is TGTGCCAGCAGCCGCGGACTAGCGGGAGGGAGGCACAATGAGCAGTTCTTC. It yields the protein CASSRGLAGGRHNEQFF.

V and J are TRBV6-1 and TRBJ1-2; D ambiguous. V lost 2 bases to trimming and J lost 5 bases, with 9 bases between them. This CDR3 region has 13 residues. CDR1 and CDR2 from the germline V gene are MNHNS and SASEGT. As DNA, the CDR3 is TGTGCCAGCAGTGAAAGGAGGGAGTATGGCTACACCTTC. This sequence encodes CASSERREYGYTF.

The chain joins TRBV19 to TRBJ2-7, with 8 bases lining up with TRBD2. The CDR3 runs to 14 residues. The germline V gene encodes CDR1 LNHDA and CDR2 SQIVND (reference sequence). J gave up 2 bases and V 6 bases, and 6 bases lay outside the gene matches. CDR3 region: CASSIGRGPYEQYF. The CDR3 nucleotides are TGTGCCAGTAGCATCGGGAGGGGACCCTACGAGCAGTACTTC.

The rearrangement joins TRBV4-1 to TRBJ2-1, with TRBD1 matching 8 bases. CDR3 length: 19 amino acids. Germline CDR1 MGHRA, CDR2 YSYEKL. Trimming at V came to 4 bases and at J to 5 bases, leaving 19 bases not matched to a gene. The CDR3 here is CASSPLPGQGENQDNEQFF. The CDR3, as DNA: TGCGCCAGCAGCCCCCTCCCCGGACAGGGTGAAAATCAGGACAATGAGCAGTTCTTC.

The chain recombines TRBV7-9 with TRBJ2-7; 9 bases line up with TRBD1. CDR1 and CDR2 from the germline V gene are SEHNR and FQNEAQ (reference sequence). V lost 2 bases and J lost 4; bases outside the gene matches: 3. The CDR3 is made up of 14 amino acids. The CDR3 DNA sequence: TGTGCCAGCAGCTTAAGACAGGGGGGGTACGAGCAGTACTTC. Residues: CASSLRQGGYEQYF.

CDR3 DNA: TGTGCCAGCAGTTTACCTGCAGGGCGGGGGGGCTCGAACGGGGAGCTGTTTTTT. This translates into CASSLPAGRGGSNGELFF. The genes are TRBV27 and TRBJ2-2; 9 bases fit TRBD2. The germline gives CDR1 MNHEY, CDR2 SMNVEV (reference sequence). The J segment lost 7 bases and the V segment lost 2 bases, leaving 14 bases of the junction unmatched. The CDR3 has 18 residues.

This rearrangement joins TRBV19 to TRBJ1-1; D is perhaps TRBD1 (5 bases). Germline CDR1 is LNHDA and CDR2 is SQIVND (reference sequence). The V end was cut by 6 bases, the J end by 1 base, with 9 bases between. The CDR3 spans 13 residues. The CDR3 spells CASSREENTEAFF. The CDR3 DNA reads as TGTGCCAGTAGCAGGGAAGAGAACACTGAAGCTTTCTTT.

The CDR3 bases are TGTGCCAGCAGCGTCGATGGGGGCAGGAACACTGAAGCTTTCTTT. It is translated as CASSVDGGRNTEAFF. The chain has TRBV9 and TRBJ1-1, with a tentative D call TRBD1 (6 bases). With 2 bases removed from V and 1 base from J, the gap between germline ends came to 12 bases. The germline CDR1 and CDR2 sequences are SGDLS and YYNGEE. The CDR3 sequence is 15 residues long. Filled out from reference TRBV9 and TRBJ1-1, the complete variable domain reads DSGVTQTPKHLITATGQRVTLRCSPRSGDLSVYWYQQSLDQGLQFLIQYYNGEERAKGNILERFSAQQFPDLHSELNLSSLELGDSALYFCASSVDGGRNTEAFFGQGTRLTVV.

The chain recombines TRBV2 with TRBJ2-6; D possibly corresponds to TRBD2 (6 bases). The germline V gene encodes CDR1 SNHLY and CDR2 FYNNEI. CDR3 length: 15 amino acids. The V gene lost 8 bases and the J gene lost 2 bases, with 13 bases spanning the gap. The CDR3 sequence is CASSEGIAGANVLTF. The CDR3 bases are TGTGCCAGCTCGGAGGGGATTGCTGGGGCCAACGTCCTGACTTTC.

In its sample, this clone was seen a few times. The CDR3 loop reads CASSLGGRGHNEQFF. In nucleotides, the CDR3 is TGTGCCAGCAGCTTGGGCGGGAGGGGCCACAATGAGCAGTTCTTC. The chain couples TRBV5-6 to TRBJ2-1, with 9 nucleotides matching TRBD2. Trimming removed 0 bases from V and 5 bases from J; junction bases left unmatched: 3. Germline CDR1 is SGHDT and CDR2 is YYEEEE. This CDR3 contains 15 residues.